This T cell receptor beta chain was sequenced in a study of control samples from healthy donors and cancer patients. The count of this clone is one. Here immunoSEQ multiplex PCR was the method, and the copy in TCRdb shows in-frame clones only, minus some. This sample carries just under 65,000 clones, approximately 85% of them seen once, and the ten largest clones take approximately 5%. The CDR3 is 14 residues long. Germline V gives CDR1 MDHEN, CDR2 SYDVKM. Trimming left V 6 bases short and J 7 bases short, with 16 bases between. Sequenced: blood. The J gene is TRBJ1-3, the V gene TRBV28; D is possibly TRBD1 (6 bases). The clonotype originates from a man aged 35 to 55 in good health. In DNA form, the CDR3 reads TGTGCCAGCAGGGGACATTCCGGCGGGAACACCATATATTTT. The encoded protein is CASRGHSGGNTIYF.